This TCR beta chain came from a study of OX40 agonist ivuxolimab in advanced cancers. Assay used: immunoSEQ multiplex PCR; TCRdb lists only in-frame clones, some missing. This table holds tens of thousands of clones, 86% found once. The starting material was CD4+ or CD8+ T cells sorted from blood, obtained in a trial of the OX40 agonist ivuxolimab. The receptor comes from an adult with an advanced solid tumor such as melanoma, head and neck, liver or kidney cancer.

The CDR3 loop reads CAISELDEKLFF. The CDR3 nucleotides read TGTGCCATCAGTGAGTTAGATGAAAAACTGTTTTTT. The V and J genes are TRBV10-3 and TRBJ1-4; no firm D call. Germline loops: CDR1 ENHRY, CDR2 SYGVKD. This CDR3 comprises 12 residues. Trimming stripped 1 base from V and 6 bases from J, with 3 bases between.